This T cell receptor beta chain appears in the sequencing data of a study of control samples from healthy donors and cancer patients. The CDR3 runs to 14 residues. V lost 8 bases, J lost 0 bases, and 5 bases stayed unmatched. Per germline, CDR1 MNHEY and CDR2 SVGAGI. Profiled with immunoSEQ multiplex PCR; TCRdb holds only in-frame clones, not every one. The profile shows around 190,000 clones, roughly 89% of them singletons. The clonotype originates from a woman aged 45-60 years in good health. The genes are TRBV6-5 and TRBJ1-1; 8 bases match TRBD1. The material sequenced was blood. CDR3 region: CASGADRVNTEAFF. The CDR3 DNA follows: TGTGCCAGCGGCGCGGACAGGGTGAACACTGAAGCTTTCTTT.